The 32 T cell receptor beta chains presented below share a single source sample, sequenced in a study of response to subunit inactivated influenza vaccine. TCRdb reprocessed the RT-PCR reads via MiXCR and lists one record per CDR3 protein. The sample has roughly 700,000 distinct CDR3 sequences, roughly 13% seen once. The sequencing used PBMCs from blood, collected around two weeks before vaccination. These receptor sequences come from a man aged 50-59 years who received an inactivated influenza vaccine.

This clonotype has a handful of counts. The chain combines TRBV10-3 with TRBJ2-5, with D possibly being TRBD1 (6 bases). Germline V gene data show CDR1 as ENHRY and CDR2 as SYGVKD. The CDR3 has 14 amino acids. V gave up 4 bases and J gave up 2 bases, with 11 bases separating them. CDR3 sequence (DNA): TGTGCCATCAGTGGGGACACCGTACAAGAGACCCAGTACTTC. This sequence encodes CAISGDTVQETQYF.

The V and J genes are TRBV9 and TRBJ1-2; D remains ambiguous. The V end was cut by 3 bases, the J end by 4 bases, with 7 bases between. Per germline, CDR1 SGDLS and CDR2 YYNGEE. The CDR3 length is 12 residues. CDR3 nucleotides: TGTGCCAGCAGCGCAAACACCTATGGCTACACCTTC. This codes for CASSANTYGYTF.

At least ten counts were recorded for this clonotype. The gene calls are TRBV15 and TRBJ2-5; possible D gene TRBD2, 6 bases. Germline V lookup: CDR1 LNHNV, CDR2 YYDKDF (reference sequence). The V gene lost 8 bases and the J gene lost 5 bases, with 15 bases spanning the gap. This CDR3 comprises 13 residues. This CDR3 reads CATGEVVSETQYF. The CDR3 DNA sequence: TGTGCCACCGGGGAGGTGGTTTCGGAGACCCAGTACTTC.

The chain couples TRBV4-2 to TRBJ1-6, with a tentative D call TRBD1 (5 bases). Trimming left V 1 base short and J 8 bases short, with 12 bases between. The CDR3 length is 15 residues. Germline CDR1 is LGHNA and CDR2 is YNFKEQ. CDR3 in DNA: TGTGCCAGCAGCCAAGCCGGGGGGTTCTATTCACCCCTCCACTTT. Its protein product is CASSQAGGFYSPLHF.

The rearrangement links TRBV4-3 to TRBJ2-5, with 9 bases aligning to TRBD1. V lost 5 bases and J lost 5; bases outside the gene matches: 18. CDR1 is LGHNA and CDR2 is YSLEER in the germline V gene. The CDR3 runs 18 residues. This CDR3 is CASSNRGDREGGRETQYF. The DNA of the CDR3 is TGCGCCAGCAGCAACAGGGGGGACAGGGAGGGAGGTAGGGAGACCCAGTACTTC.

This clonotype has more than one count but fewer than ten. CDR3 sequence (DNA): TGTGCCACTGGTCCGACGGAAATGGGCGAGCAGTACTTC. Translation: CATGPTEMGEQYF. The chain has TRBV7-6 and TRBJ2-7, with no clear D. The germline V gene encodes CDR1 SGHVS and CDR2 FNYEAQ. The CDR3 is 13 residues long. V was shortened by 10 bases and J by 6 bases, with 19 bases between the two germline ends.

This clonotype was counted a few times. The V call is TRBV20-1, the J call TRBJ2-7, with 10 positions matching TRBD1. CDR3 length equals 15 residues. CDR1 is DFQATT, CDR2 SNEGSKA, per germline (reference sequence). With 5 bases clipped from V and 5 bases from J, the junction kept 12 bases outside the gene matches. CDR3 protein: CSALTPGQGIDEQYF. The CDR3 nucleotides are TGCAGTGCTTTGACCCCGGGACAGGGGATAGACGAGCAGTACTTC.

This clonotype was detected a few times. The chain recombines TRBV20-1 with TRBJ2-3; TRBD2 is a possible D gene (6 bases). The V end was cut by 6 bases, the J end by 3 bases, with 19 bases between. Germline V CDR1 and CDR2: DFQATT, SNEGSKA (reference sequence). This CDR3 region has 15 residues. CDR3: CSAAGRDLGTDTQYF. The CDR3 bases are TGCAGTGCCGCCGGGCGGGACTTAGGGACAGATACGCAGTATTTT.

The sample holds a few counts of this clonotype. The chain combines TRBV6-2 or TRBV6-3 with TRBJ2-2; D is uncertain. Between the trimmed V and J ends, which lost 1 base and 5 bases, there was a span of 11 bases. Looked up from germline, CDR1 is MNHEY and CDR2 is SVGEGT. This CDR3 region has 15 residues. The CDR3 region is CASSYYSLGTGELFF. Here the CDR3 DNA reads TGTGCCAGCAGTTACTACTCTCTCGGTACCGGGGAGCTGTTTTTT.

The chain has TRBV20-1 and TRBJ2-7, with D possibly TRBD1 on 6 matching bases. This CDR3 comprises 14 residues. CDR1 and CDR2 from the germline V gene are DFQATT and SNEGSKA (reference sequence). V lost 3 bases and J 4 bases, leaving 16 bases between the germline ends. CDR3 region: CSARRAGAAYEQYF. In DNA, the CDR3 is TGCAGTGCTAGGCGGGCAGGGGCTGCGTACGAGCAGTACTTC.

This clonotype was recorded a few times. The chain recombines TRBV2 with TRBJ2-4; D is possibly TRBD1 (5 bases). CDR1 is SNHLY and CDR2 is FYNNEI in the germline V gene. The CDR3 sequence is 14 residues long. V lost 2 bases to trimming and J lost 5 bases, with 10 bases between them. CDR3 DNA: TGTGCCAGCAGTGAATTCAGGGTGCAAAACATTCAGTACTTC. This translates into CASSEFRVQNIQYF. The full variable domain, in which reference TRBV2 and TRBJ2-4 provide the parts outside the CDR3, is EPEVTQTPSHQVTQMGQEVILRCVPISNHLYFYWYRQILGQKVEFLVSFYNNEISEKSEIFDDQFSVERPDGSNFTLKIRSTKLEDSAMYFCASSEFRVQNIQYFGAGTRLSVL.

The V call is TRBV28, the J call TRBJ2-7; maybe TRBD2 (5 bases). Germline V gives CDR1 MDHEN, CDR2 SYDVKM. The CDR3 is made up of 16 amino acids. Trimming removed 5 bases at V and 0 bases at J, with 17 bases between. Here the CDR3 DNA reads TGTGCCAGCAGTACCCTCGGGGTTCTGAGCTCCTACGAGCAGTACTTC. This sequence encodes CASSTLGVLSSYEQYF.

The genes are TRBV7-2 and TRBJ2-7; 8 bases are shared with TRBD2. Germline CDR1 SGHTA, CDR2 FQGNSA. V lost 0 bases to trimming and J lost 3 bases; unmatched junction nucleotides: 4. The CDR3 runs 15 residues. CDR3 DNA sequence: TGTGCCAGCAGCTTAGCGGGACTAGACCTCTACGAGCAGTACTTC. It yields the protein CASSLAGLDLYEQYF.

This clonotype showed up many times. The rearrangement uses TRBV4-2 and TRBJ2-7; 7 nucleotides align to TRBD2. CDR1 LGHNA and CDR2 YNFKEQ come from the germline V gene. This CDR3 has 15 residues. J was trimmed by 5 bases and V by 3 bases; bases with no gene match: 10. CDR3 DNA: TGTGCCAGCAGCCATCTGGGGGACTACCGCAACGAGCAGTACTTC. Protein: CASSHLGDYRNEQYF.

This clonotype was counted ten times or more. V usage is TRBV7-2 and J usage is TRBJ2-3; D is undetermined. The V gene's germline CDR1 is SGHTA and CDR2 FQGNSA. This CDR3 region has 15 residues. V was cut by 1 base and J by 1 base, with 9 bases left in between. The chain's CDR3 is CASSLGPPGTDTQYF. CDR3 nucleotide sequence: TGTGCCAGCAGCTTAGGCCCTCCGGGCACAGATACGCAGTATTTT. Together with reference TRBV7-2 and TRBJ2-3, the CDR3 gives the full variable domain: GAGVSQSPSNKVTEKGKDVELRCDPISGHTALYWYRQSLGQGLEFLIYFQGNSAPDKSGLPSDRFSAERTGGSVSTLTIQRTQQEDSAVYLCASSLGPPGTDTQYFGPGTRLTVL.

In its sample, this clonotype was seen a few times. This chain joins TRBV11-2 and TRBJ2-2; TRBD1 matches at 9 bases. The V gene's germline CDR1 is SGHAT and CDR2 FQNNGV. Unmatched junction bases numbered 11, after V lost 5 bases and J lost 7 bases. There are 16 residues in the CDR3. In DNA form, the CDR3 reads TGTGCCAGCAGCATCCGACAGGGGGATCGGGTCGGGGAGCTGTTTTTT. Amino acid sequence: CASSIRQGDRVGELFF.

The chain links TRBV6-1 to TRBJ1-1; D is uncertain. Trimming pared 6 bases from V and 0 bases from J, leaving 14 bases between. The CDR3 loop spans 15 amino acids. The germline V gene encodes CDR1 MNHNS and CDR2 SASEGT. CDR3 sequence: CASSLGSYMNTEAFF. The CDR3 DNA is TGTGCCAGCAGCCTTGGGAGTTACATGAACACTGAAGCTTTCTTT.

This clonotype was detected only a few times. The rearrangement uses TRBV3-1 and TRBJ1-6, with 8 bases aligning to TRBD1. Trimming at V came to 1 base and at J to 6 bases, leaving 2 bases not matched to a gene. The length of the CDR3 is 15 residues. Germline assignment: CDR1 LGHDT and CDR2 YNNKEL (reference sequence). CDR3 DNA sequence: TGTGCCAGCAGCCAAGTCGGACAGGGTAATTCACCCCTCCACTTT. Amino acid sequence: CASSQVGQGNSPLHF.

This clonotype was counted at least ten times. The rearrangement links TRBV4-3 to TRBJ2-3; possibly TRBD1 for D (5 bases). The CDR3 runs 16 residues. Trimming removed 1 base from V and 4 bases from J, with 15 bases in between. CDR1 is LGHNA, CDR2 YSLEER, per germline. CDR3 in DNA: TGCGCCAGCAGCCAAGGAGCGACAGTTCAATCAGATACGCAGTATTTT. Amino acid sequence: CASSQGATVQSDTQYF.

A few counts support this clonotype. This sequence joins TRBV20-1 and TRBJ1-2, with TRBD1 matching over 7 bases. The CDR3 covers 16 residues. Germline CDR1 and CDR2: DFQATT and SNEGSKA (reference sequence). J lost 8 bases, V lost 1 base, and 16 bases had no gene match. CDR3 amino acids: CSARAPQTGIGLGYTF. The CDR3 DNA sequence: TGCAGTGCTAGAGCCCCCCAGACAGGGATCGGTTTGGGCTACACCTTC.

CDR3 DNA sequence: TGTGCCACCAGTGATTTCTGGCAGACCAATGAGCAGTTCTTC. Amino acids: CATSDFWQTNEQFF. The V gene is TRBV24-1, the J gene TRBJ2-1; the D is unclear. CDR1 and CDR2 (germline): KGHDR, SFDVKD. Trimming stripped 1 base from V and 6 bases from J, with 9 bases between. This CDR3 comprises 14 residues.

The sample holds a few counts of this clonotype. The CDR3 DNA is TGTGCCAGCAGTGAGGAGGGGGCGATAGGCTATGGCTACACCTTC. Translated: CASSEEGAIGYGYTF. This chain uses TRBV6-1 with TRBJ1-2; 7 nucleotides line up with TRBD1. This CDR3 is built from 15 residues. The ends lost 3 bases at V and 4 bases at J; junction bases unmatched: 8. CDR1 and CDR2 (germline): MNHNS, SASEGT.

J is TRBJ2-7 and V is TRBV4-2; D uncertain. CDR1 is LGHNA, CDR2 YNFKEQ, per germline. V lost 0 bases and J lost 4, with 7 bases in between. This CDR3 is built from 13 residues. The CDR3: CASSQEGLYEQYF. In DNA form, the CDR3 reads TGTGCCAGCAGCCAAGAAGGCCTATACGAGCAGTACTTC.

This clonotype was recorded at least ten times. This chain connects TRBV12-3 or TRBV12-4 to TRBJ1-6; no clear D. The CDR3 contains 12 residues. V gave up 6 bases and J gave up 10 bases, with 10 bases separating them. The CDR3 DNA sequence: TGTGCCAGCAGCATGGGTGGCTCACCCCTCCACTTT. As protein: CASSMGGSPLHF.

The CDR3 reads CAWSRSWGGQPQHF. DNA of the CDR3: TGTGCCTGGAGTAGGAGTTGGGGCGGTCAGCCCCAGCATTTT. V usage is TRBV30 and J usage is TRBJ1-5; TRBD1 might be the D (5 bases). Germline CDR1 is GTSNPN and CDR2 is SVGIG (reference sequence). CDR3 size: 14 residues. V dropped 2 bases and J dropped 6 bases, with 14 bases sitting between them.

This clonotype turned up a few times. In nucleotides, the CDR3 is TGTGCCAGCTCCCGAGTATGGGATTACACTGAAGCTTTCTTT. Its translation is CASSRVWDYTEAFF. The chain uses TRBV18 and TRBJ1-1; D is unresolved. Trimming took 6 bases from V and 3 from J, leaving 14 bases between them. Per germline, CDR1 KGHSH and CDR2 LQKENI. CDR3 length equals 14 residues.

CDR3 sequence reads: CASSFRGGRQPQHF. CDR3 DNA sequence: TGTGCCAGCAGTTTTAGGGGGGGTCGGCAGCCCCAGCATTTT. V and J are TRBV28 and TRBJ1-5; tentative D call: TRBD1 (6 bases). CDR1 and CDR2 from the germline V gene are MDHEN and SYDVKM. V was pared by 3 bases and J by 7 bases, with 13 bases between. The CDR3 runs to 14 residues.

The J gene is TRBJ2-3, the V gene TRBV30, with 8 nucleotides matching TRBD2. The J segment lost 6 bases and the V segment lost 2 bases, leaving 4 bases of the junction unmatched. The CDR3 has 13 amino acids. The germline gives CDR1 GTSNPN, CDR2 SVGIG (reference sequence). This CDR3 is CAWSSASGDTQYF. In nucleotides, the CDR3 is TGTGCCTGGAGTAGCGCTAGCGGGGATACGCAGTATTTT.

This clonotype occurred many times. The rearrangement joins TRBV12-3 or TRBV12-4 to TRBJ1-3; maybe TRBD1 (5 bases). Between the trimmed V and J ends, which lost 8 bases and 2 bases, there was a span of 16 bases. This CDR3 has 15 residues. The CDR3 nucleotides read TGTGCCAGCGTCTATACAGGTTTTACTGGAAACACCATATATTTT. Its translation: CASVYTGFTGNTIYF.

The chain has TRBV28 and TRBJ2-7, with 11 nucleotides matching TRBD1. The CDR3 is 16 residues long. The germline CDR1 and CDR2 sequences are MDHEN and SYDVKM. V shed 6 bases, J shed 6 bases, and the junction held 13 bases outside the gene matches. The CDR3 DNA reads as TGTGCCAGCAGCTTACTGACAGGGACAGGGGGGGGCGAGCAGTACTTC. Amino acid sequence: CASSLLTGTGGGEQYF. The whole variable domain, filled in from reference TRBV28 and TRBJ2-7, reads DVKVTQSSRYLVKRTGEKVFLECVQDMDHENMFWYRQDPGLGLRLIYFSYDVKMKEKGDIPEGYSVSREKKERFSLILESASTNQTSMYLCASSLLTGTGGGEQYFGPGTRLTVT.

The chain is built from TRBV20-1 and TRBJ1-2; D unresolved. With 3 bases removed from V and 2 bases from J, the gap between germline ends came to 16 bases. Germline V lookup: CDR1 DFQATT, CDR2 SNEGSKA (reference sequence). CDR3 length: 15 residues. The CDR3 spells CSASSEASVNYGYTF. The CDR3 DNA reads as TGCAGTGCTAGTAGCGAGGCCAGCGTAAACTATGGCTACACCTTC.

V is TRBV5-6 and J is TRBJ2-7; the D gene is possibly TRBD1 (7 bases). The V and J ends lost 2 bases and 3 bases respectively, with 21 bases between them. The CDR3 is made up of 17 amino acids. The V gene's germline CDR1 is SGHDT and CDR2 YYEEEE. This chain's CDR3 is CASSLWGLGRGVYEQYF. CDR3 DNA: TGTGCCAGCAGCTTATGGGGTCTTGGCAGGGGGGTCTACGAGCAGTACTTC.